The clone carrying this TCR beta chain appeared a few times. These data come from a study of type 1 regulatory T cells. For the study at large: T-allo10 is a Tr1-enriched, alloantigen-specific CD4 T cell product made in vitro.

TCRdb re-called the reads through MiXCR, storing one row per CDR3 protein. The sample contains around 88,000 distinct CDR3 sequences, 25% to 40% of which appear only once. Germline V gene data show CDR1 as SGHDN and CDR2 as FVKESK. V was clipped by 0 bases and J by 0 bases, with 6 bases between them. The CDR3 totals 16 residues. Sequencing was carried out using CD4+ T cells, either the whole sample or a sorted fraction (not recorded which). This TCR was sampled from a human donor in good health. This sequence joins TRBV14 and TRBJ2-6, with D unresolved. The CDR3, as DNA: TGTGCCAGCAGCCAAGATCTCCACTCTGGGGCCAACGTCCTGACTTTC. Its protein is CASSQDLHSGANVLTF.